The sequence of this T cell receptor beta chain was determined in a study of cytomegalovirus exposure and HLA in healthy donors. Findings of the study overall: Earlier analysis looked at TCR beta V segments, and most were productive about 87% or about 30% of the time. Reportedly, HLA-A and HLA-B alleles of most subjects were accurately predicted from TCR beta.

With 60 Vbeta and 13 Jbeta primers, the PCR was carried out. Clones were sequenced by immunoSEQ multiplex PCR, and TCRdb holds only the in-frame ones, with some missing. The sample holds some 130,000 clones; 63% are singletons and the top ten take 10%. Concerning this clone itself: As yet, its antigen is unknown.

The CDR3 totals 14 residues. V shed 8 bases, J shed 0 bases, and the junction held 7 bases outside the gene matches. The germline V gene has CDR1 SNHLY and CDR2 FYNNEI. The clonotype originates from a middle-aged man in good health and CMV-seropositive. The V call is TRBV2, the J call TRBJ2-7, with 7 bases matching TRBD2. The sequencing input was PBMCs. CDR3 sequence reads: CASLSAGSSYEQYF. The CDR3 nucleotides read TGTGCCAGCTTGTCAGCGGGGAGCTCCTACGAGCAGTACTTC.